This TCR beta chain was sequenced in a study of T cell responses to AZD1222 COVID-19 vaccine. Profiled with immunoSEQ multiplex PCR; TCRdb holds only in-frame clones, not every one. Among approximately 130,000 clones listed, roughly 90% were seen once. V was clipped by 8 bases and J by 1 base, with 10 bases between them. The CDR3 loop spans 13 amino acids. The germline V gene has CDR1 MNHEY and CDR2 SVGAGI. The material was peripheral blood, obtained 28 days after the second AZD1222 dose. The receptor was derived from an adult who received the AZD1222 COVID-19 vaccine. V is TRBV6-5 and J is TRBJ2-3; no reliable D call. CDR3: CASQDHGTDTQYF. The CDR3 region has the DNA TGTGCCAGCCAGGATCACGGCACAGATACGCAGTATTTT.